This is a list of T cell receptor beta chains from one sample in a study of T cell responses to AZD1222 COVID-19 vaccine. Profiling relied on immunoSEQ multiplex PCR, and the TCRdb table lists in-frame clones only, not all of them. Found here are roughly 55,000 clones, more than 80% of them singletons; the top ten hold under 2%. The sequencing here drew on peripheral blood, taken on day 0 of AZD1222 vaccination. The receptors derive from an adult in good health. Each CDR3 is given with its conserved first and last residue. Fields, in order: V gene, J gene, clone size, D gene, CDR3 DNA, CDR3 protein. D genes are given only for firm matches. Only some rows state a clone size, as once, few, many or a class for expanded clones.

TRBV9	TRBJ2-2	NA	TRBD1	TGTGCCAGCAGCACCTACGGACAGGGGGTTCTGGAGACCGGGGAGCTGTTTTTT	CASSTYGQGVLETGELFF
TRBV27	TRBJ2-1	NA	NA	TGTGCCAGCAGGCCCCCGGGCCTCCCCCTCAATGAGCAGTTCTTC	CASRPPGLPLNEQFF
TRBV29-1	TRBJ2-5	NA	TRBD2	TGCAGCGCTAGCGGGAGGGCCGTCGAGACCCAGTACTTC	CSASGRAVETQYF
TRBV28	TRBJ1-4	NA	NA	TGTGCCAGCAGTTTCGTTCGTTTACCCCAACTTAATGAAAAACTGTTTTTT	CASSFVRLPQLNEKLFF
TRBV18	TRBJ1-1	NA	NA	TGTGCCAGCTCATCTAGAACAGGGATGAACACTGAAGCTTTCTTT	CASSSRTGMNTEAFF
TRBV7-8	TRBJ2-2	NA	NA	TGTGCCAGCACCGCCCCCCTGGGCGTGGAGCTGTTTTTT	CASTAPLGVELFF
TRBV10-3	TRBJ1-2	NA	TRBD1	TGTGCCATTGGCGGACGGGACAGGGACCGCTATGGCTACACCTTC	CAIGGRDRDRYGYTF
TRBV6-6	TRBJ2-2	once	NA	TGTGCCAGCAGTTACGGCCCGGTTACCGGGGAGCTGTTTTTT	CASSYGPVTGELFF
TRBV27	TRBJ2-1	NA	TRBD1	TGTGCCAGCGCGAGCCCCGGGACAGCCTACAATGAGCAGTTCTTC	CASASPGTAYNEQFF
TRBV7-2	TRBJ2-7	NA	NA	TGTGCCAGCAGAGAAGGAGGGGTCTACGAGCAGTACTTC	CASREGGVYEQYF
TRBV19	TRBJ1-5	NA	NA	TGTGCCAGTAGTAGGGGGGCGAGGCAGCCCCAGCATTTT	CASSRGARQPQHF
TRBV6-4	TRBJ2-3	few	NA	TGTGCCAGCAGTGACGGCGAAGGCGGAGATACGCAGTATTTT	CASSDGEGGDTQYF
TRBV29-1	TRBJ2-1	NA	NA	TGCAGCGTTGCCGGATTTACGGGGGCTGGGTACAATGAGCAGTTCTTC	CSVAGFTGAGYNEQFF
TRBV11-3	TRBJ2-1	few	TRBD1	TGTGCCAGCAGCTTAGCGCCGGACAGGGGGGGGTACAATGAGCAGTTCTTC	CASSLAPDRGGYNEQFF
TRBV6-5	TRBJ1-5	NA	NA	TGTGCCAGCAGGGCGAATCAGCCCCAGCATTTT	CASRANQPQHF
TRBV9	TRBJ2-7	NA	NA	TGTGCCAGCAGCGCAGGGGGGGCCTCCTACGAGCAGTACTTC	CASSAGGASYEQYF
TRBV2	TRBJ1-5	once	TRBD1	TGTGCCAGCAGCCCAGGGGGCTCTAGGCAGCCCCAGCATTTT	CASSPGGSRQPQHF
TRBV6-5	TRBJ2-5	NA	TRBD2	TGTGCCACCTCGGGAGGGAGCCAAGAGACCCAGTACTTC	CATSGGSQETQYF
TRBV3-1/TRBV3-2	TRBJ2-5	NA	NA	TGTGCCAGCAGCCAAGAGTCGGAGACCCAGTACTTC	CASSQESETQYF
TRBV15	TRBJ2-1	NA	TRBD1	TGTGCCACCAGCAGAGACTTTAGGACAGGCGAGCGGTTCTTC	CATSRDFRTGERFF
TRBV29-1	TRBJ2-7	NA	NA	TGCAGCGTTATTCCGGTAAGGGGAGACGAGCAGTACTTC	CSVIPVRGDEQYF
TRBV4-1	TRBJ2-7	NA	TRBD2	TGCGCCAGCAGCCAGATTGTCCCCAGCGGGAGAGATATTTCCTACGAGCAGTACTTC	CASSQIVPSGRDISYEQYF
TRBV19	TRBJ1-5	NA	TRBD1	TGTGCCAGTACCGACAGGGGCAGACAGCCCCAGCATTTT	CASTDRGRQPQHF
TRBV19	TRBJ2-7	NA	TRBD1	TGTGCCAGTGGGACAGTCTACGAGCAGTACTTC	CASGTVYEQYF
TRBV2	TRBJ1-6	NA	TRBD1	TGTGCCAGCAGCCGACAGGGGGCGCGTTTTAATTCACCCCTCCACTTT	CASSRQGARFNSPLHF
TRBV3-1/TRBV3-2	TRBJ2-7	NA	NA	TGTGCCAGCAGCCGAGGGGCCTCCTACGAGCAGTACTTC	CASSRGASYEQYF
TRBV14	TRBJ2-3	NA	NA	TGTGCCAGCAGCCAAGATCATGGTAACGCAGATACGCAGTATTTT	CASSQDHGNADTQYF
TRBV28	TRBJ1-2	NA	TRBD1	TGTGCCAGCAGTTCTGGACAGGGGGCTGGCTACACCTTC	CASSSGQGAGYTF
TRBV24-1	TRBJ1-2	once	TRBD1	TGTGCCACCAGCGAGACAGGGTATGATGGCTACACCTTC	CATSETGYDGYTF
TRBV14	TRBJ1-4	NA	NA	TGTGCCAGCAGCCCAAGGGTTGGGAGCTTCGCAACTAATGAAAAACTGTTTTTT	CASSPRVGSFATNEKLFF
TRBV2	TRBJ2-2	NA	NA	TGTGCCAGCACCCGTTTAATCACCGGGGAGCTGTTTTTT	CASTRLITGELFF
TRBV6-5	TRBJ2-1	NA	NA	TGTGCCAGCACCCAGGGGAGCGGGCTTTACAATGAGCAGTTCTTC	CASTQGSGLYNEQFF
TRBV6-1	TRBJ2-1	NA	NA	TGTGCCAGCAGTGATAAGACTCGCTCCTACAATGAGCAGTTCTTC	CASSDKTRSYNEQFF
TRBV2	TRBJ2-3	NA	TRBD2	TGTGCCAGCAGTGAAGCAGCGGGAGAGACAGATACGCAGTATTTT	CASSEAAGETDTQYF
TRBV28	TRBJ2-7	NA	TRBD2	TGTGCCAGCCCCCCCAGCGGACTAGCGGGGGCCTACGAGCAGTACTTC	CASPPSGLAGAYEQYF
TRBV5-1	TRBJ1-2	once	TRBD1	TGCGCCAGCAGCTCTAAGGGGGCCTATGGCTACACCTTC	CASSSKGAYGYTF
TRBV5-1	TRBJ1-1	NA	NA	TGCGCCAGCAGCTTGGCCGGTGGCTTTCGCGGCACTGAAGCTTTCTTT	CASSLAGGFRGTEAFF
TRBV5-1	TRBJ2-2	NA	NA	TGCGCCAGCAGCCGTCGGGGGTCGAACACCGGGGAGCTGTTTTTT	CASSRRGSNTGELFF
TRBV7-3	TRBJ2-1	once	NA	TGTGCCAGCAGCTTAGCCATAGGCTCCTACAATGAGCAGTTCTTC	CASSLAIGSYNEQFF
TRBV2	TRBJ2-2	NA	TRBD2	TGTGCCAGCAGAGCCCCGACTAGCGGGAGGGACACCGGGGAGCTGTTTTTT	CASRAPTSGRDTGELFF
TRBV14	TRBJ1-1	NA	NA	TGTGCCAGCAGCCAACAACAGAACACTGAAGCTTTCTTT	CASSQQQNTEAFF
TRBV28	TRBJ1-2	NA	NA	TGTGCCAGCAGTTACATGCGGGGGCCCCCTAACTATGGCTACACCTTC	CASSYMRGPPNYGYTF
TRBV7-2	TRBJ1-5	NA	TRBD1	TGTGCCAGCAGCTTACAGGGGGGTGCGGCTCAGCCCCAGCATTTT	CASSLQGGAAQPQHF
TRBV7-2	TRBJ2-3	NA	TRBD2	TGTGCCAGCCGGGGAGGGGGCACAGATACGCAGTATTTT	CASRGGGTDTQYF
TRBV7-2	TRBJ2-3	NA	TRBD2	TGTGCCGGCCGCGGACTAGCGGGAGGCTCGGGGAGCACAGATACGCAGTATTTT	CAGRGLAGGSGSTDTQYF